These 32 T cell receptor beta chains were sequenced from one sample in a study of naive and memory T cell subsets. Both TRBC1 and TRBC2 were covered by a beta constant-region primer of two equimolar oligonucleotides. Nested alpha and beta constant-region primers with the SP2 primer drove four PCR rounds on ligated cDNA. Using its own MiXCR run on the UMI-ligation and nested PCR reads, TCRdb lists one record per CDR3 protein. The sample has tens of thousands of distinct CDR3 sequences, 9% to 9.5% seen once. Specimen: naive CD8+ T cells from blood. These receptors all stem from a human donor in good health.

This clonotype was seen ten or more times. The genes are TRBV7-2 and TRBJ1-2; D possibly corresponds to TRBD1 (5 bases). V was clipped by 1 base and J by 0 bases, with 12 bases between them. Germline V gene data show CDR1 as SGHTA and CDR2 as FQGNSA. This CDR3 spans 16 amino acids. This CDR3 is CASSLENDRSNYGYTF. For the CDR3, the DNA is TGTGCCAGCAGCTTAGAAAATGACAGATCTAACTATGGCTACACCTTC.

The chain links TRBV7-9 to TRBJ2-1; TRBD2 agrees at 8 bases. The germline gives CDR1 SEHNR, CDR2 FQNEAQ (reference sequence). This CDR3 has 15 residues. V gave up 4 bases and J gave up 7 bases; unmatched junction bases: 9. The CDR3 nucleotides are TGTGCCAGCAGCTCGACCGGGAGGGCGGAAAATGAGCAGTTCTTC. Amino acid sequence: CASSSTGRAENEQFF.

V and J are TRBV20-1 and TRBJ1-5; D is possibly TRBD1 (5 bases). Trimming pared 1 base from V and 3 bases from J, leaving 13 bases between. Germline assignment: CDR1 DFQATT and CDR2 SNEGSKA (reference sequence). This CDR3 comprises 15 residues. This CDR3 reads CSARVPTVNNQPQHF. The CDR3 coding sequence is TGCAGTGCTAGAGTTCCGACAGTCAACAATCAGCCCCAGCATTTT.

This clonotype was detected many times. The V gene is TRBV5-6, the J gene TRBJ2-1, with TRBD2 as a possible D gene (6 bases). Germline assignment: CDR1 SGHDT and CDR2 YYEEEE. This CDR3 has 14 amino acids. Trimming took 3 bases from V and 1 from J, leaving 8 bases between them. The CDR3 sequence: CASSWAGSYNEQFF. In nucleotides, the CDR3 is TGTGCCAGCAGCTGGGCGGGATCCTACAATGAGCAGTTCTTC.

This clonotype was seen a few times. The rearrangement links TRBV6-5 to TRBJ2-5; 7 positions match TRBD1. The CDR3 runs 14 residues. Per germline, CDR1 MNHEY and CDR2 SVGAGI. Trimming at V came to 6 bases and at J to 2 bases, leaving 6 bases not matched to a gene. The CDR3, as DNA: TGTGCCAGCAGGAATACAGGGGTACAAGAGACCCAGTACTTC. It codes for CASRNTGVQETQYF.

This clonotype was counted many times. This rearrangement joins TRBV11-2 to TRBJ2-3, with D possibly matching TRBD2 (6 bases). Trimming stripped 1 base from V and 2 bases from J, with 7 bases between. In germline, CDR1 is SGHAT, CDR2 FQNNGV. The CDR3 is made up of 14 amino acids. This CDR3 is CASSLGRDTDTQYF. The DNA for the CDR3 is TGTGCCAGCAGCTTAGGGCGGGACACAGATACGCAGTATTTT.

This clonotype was seen many times. The chain uses TRBV29-1 and TRBJ2-5, with 10 bases identical to TRBD2. This CDR3 comprises 15 residues. Trimming removed 1 base from V and 4 bases from J; junction bases left unmatched: 6. Germline lookup yields CDR1 SQVTM and CDR2 ANQGSEA. CDR3 coding DNA: TGCAGCGTTGAAGTAGCGGGAGGTTCCGGAGAGACCCAGTACTTC. Its translation: CSVEVAGGSGETQYF.

Only a few counts were recorded for this clonotype. J is TRBJ2-7 and V is TRBV27, with D possibly TRBD1 on 6 matching bases. V was pared by 3 bases and J by 2 bases, with 17 bases between. The CDR3 totals 16 residues. CDR1 and CDR2 (germline): MNHEY, SMNVEV (reference sequence). The CDR3 sequence is CASSFATGLFAYEQYF. CDR3 nucleotide sequence: TGTGCCAGCAGTTTTGCGACAGGCTTATTTGCCTACGAGCAGTACTTC.

This clonotype occurred many times. The chain has TRBV6-5 and TRBJ2-7; possible D gene TRBD2, 5 bases. V shed 0 bases and J shed 2 bases, with 11 bases lying between them. Germline V gene sequence: CDR1 MNHEY, CDR2 SVGAGI. This CDR3 is built from 15 residues. The CDR3: CASSYSSPGTYEQYF. CDR3 coding DNA: TGTGCCAGCAGTTACTCGAGTCCGGGGACCTACGAGCAGTACTTC.

This clonotype was detected only a few times. This chain uses TRBV11-2 with TRBJ2-5, with 14 positions matching TRBD2. Trimming removed 8 bases from V and 5 bases from J; junction bases left unmatched: 16. This CDR3 is 18 amino acids long. Germline V gene sequence: CDR1 SGHAT, CDR2 FQNNGV. Here the CDR3 DNA reads TGTGCCAGCGGCGAGGCCGGGACTAGCGGGAGCGAGAGGGAGACCCAGTACTTC. Residues: CASGEAGTSGSERETQYF.

The rearrangement links TRBV6-2 or TRBV6-3 to TRBJ2-5; D is undetermined. The CDR3 has 14 residues. The V end lost 2 bases, the J end lost 3 bases, and 10 bases lay between the germline ends. The germline gives CDR1 MNHEY, CDR2 SVGEGT. CDR3 in DNA: TGTGCCAGCAGTTACGAAACTGCCAAAGAGACCCAGTACTTC. It specifies CASSYETAKETQYF.

In DNA form, the CDR3 reads TGCGCCAGCAGCCCAGGACTAGCGGGAGCTGGTGAGCAGTTCTTC. This sequence encodes CASSPGLAGAGEQFF. The J gene is TRBJ2-1, the V gene TRBV4-1, with TRBD2 identical over 13 bases. The junction had 6 bases not matched to a gene; V was cut back by 4 bases and J by 9 bases. The length of the CDR3 is 15 residues. Germline CDR1 and CDR2: MGHRA and YSYEKL.

At least ten counts were recorded for this clonotype. This chain connects TRBV4-1 to TRBJ2-7; D gene uncertain. Germline assignment: CDR1 MGHRA and CDR2 YSYEKL. V gave up 0 bases and J gave up 2 bases, with 5 bases separating them. The CDR3 covers 13 residues. The CDR3: CASSQEGTYEQYF. CDR3 DNA: TGCGCCAGCAGCCAAGAAGGAACCTACGAGCAGTACTTC.

This clonotype was detected a few times. The CDR3 DNA is TGTGCCAGCAGTCCGGAGACAGGGGTTGGAGAAAAACTGTTTTTT. It is translated as CASSPETGVGEKLFF. The gene calls are TRBV6-5 and TRBJ1-4, with 8 bases lining up with TRBD1. The CDR3 is made up of 15 amino acids. Germline V lookup: CDR1 MNHEY, CDR2 SVGAGI. Germline trimming cut 5 bases from V and 8 bases from J; bases unmatched to any gene: 10.

A few counts support this clonotype. The chain joins TRBV7-6 to TRBJ1-1; D not certain. The CDR3 has 13 residues. CDR1 and CDR2 from the germline V gene are SGHVS and FNYEAQ. The ends were cut back, 4 bases at V and 0 bases at J, with 6 bases in the middle. Written as DNA, the CDR3 is TGTGCCAGCAGCTCTGGCCTGAACACTGAAGCTTTCTTT. Protein: CASSSGLNTEAFF.

The V and J genes are TRBV28 and TRBJ2-2, with D hard to call. The V gene's germline CDR1 is MDHEN and CDR2 SYDVKM. Trimming took 3 bases from V and 4 from J, leaving 15 bases between them. The CDR3 length is 16 residues. The CDR3 DNA is TGTGCCAGCAGTTTTGCTAGGAGCAAGCTCACCGGGGAGCTGTTTTTT. Its translation: CASSFARSKLTGELFF. Filled out from reference TRBV28 and TRBJ2-2, the complete variable domain reads DVKVTQSSRYLVKRTGEKVFLECVQDMDHENMFWYRQDPGLGLRLIYFSYDVKMKEKGDIPEGYSVSREKKERFSLILESASTNQTSMYLCASSFARSKLTGELFFGEGSRLTVL.

This clonotype was seen ten or more times. One end of the junction varies from germline; a read error may be responsible. This chain connects TRBV5-5 to TRBJ2-1, with D perhaps TRBD1 or TRBD2 (5 bases each). The length of the CDR3 is 14 residues. Germline CDR1 is SGHKS and CDR2 is YYEKEE (reference sequence). This chain's CDR3 is CASSLGWGINEQFF. In nucleotides, the CDR3 is TGTGCCAGCAGTTTGGGTTGGGGGATCAATGAGCAGTTCTTC.

The sample holds many counts of this clonotype. This rearrangement joins TRBV7-6 to TRBJ2-7; D not certain. This CDR3 region has 14 residues. Per germline, CDR1 SGHVS and CDR2 FNYEAQ. With 5 bases removed from V and 5 bases from J, the gap between germline ends came to 16 bases. CDR3 amino acids: CASSPQLSTNEQYF. CDR3 in DNA: TGTGCCAGCAGCCCCCAATTGTCCACTAACGAGCAGTACTTC.

This clonotype was seen at least ten times. The J gene is TRBJ1-1, the V gene TRBV4-1; 7 bases align to TRBD1. Germline V gives CDR1 MGHRA, CDR2 YSYEKL. The CDR3 runs 20 residues. Trimming removed 1 base from V and 4 bases from J; junction bases left unmatched: 21. CDR3 loop: CASSQVLSFRDRDIGTEAFF. DNA for the CDR3: TGCGCCAGCAGCCAAGTACTGAGTTTCCGGGACAGAGACATTGGCACTGAAGCTTTCTTT.

In this sample, this clonotype turned up many times. The chain combines TRBV14 with TRBJ2-7, with a tentative D call TRBD1 (5 bases). The CDR3 is 14 residues long. Germline CDR1 is SGHDN and CDR2 is FVKESK. V lost 6 bases to trimming and J lost 2 bases, with 14 bases between them. CDR3 protein: CASSSMQGAYEQYF. The CDR3 DNA reads as TGTGCCAGCAGTTCCATGCAGGGTGCCTACGAGCAGTACTTC.

This clonotype was counted many times. The chain combines TRBV7-6 with TRBJ1-2, with D unclear. Deletions cut 5 bases from V and 4 bases from J, with 23 bases between. The CDR3 consists of 17 residues. CDR1 and CDR2 (germline): SGHVS, FNYEAQ. The CDR3 DNA sequence: TGTGCCAGCAGCCCCTCTTGGATGTCAGGTGCTTCCTATGGCTACACCTTC. This translates into CASSPSWMSGASYGYTF. Filled out from reference TRBV7-6 and TRBJ1-2, the complete variable domain reads GAGVSQSPRYKVTKRGQDVALRCDPISGHVSLYWYRQALGQGPEFLTYFNYEAQQDKSGLPNDRFSAERPEGSISTLTIQRTEQRDSAMYRCASSPSWMSGASYGYTFGSGTRLTVV.

The J gene is TRBJ2-5, the V gene TRBV3-1, with D uncertain. CDR3 length equals 12 residues. Trimming left V 4 bases short and J 5 bases short, with 8 bases between. Germline values: CDR1 LGHDT, CDR2 YNNKEL (reference sequence). Here the CDR3 DNA reads TGTGCCAGCAGCCCCTTACAGGAGACCCAGTACTTC. It specifies CASSPLQETQYF.

The CDR3 coding sequence is TGTGCCAGCACCCTGGAGGGGTACAATGAGCAGTTCTTC. Protein: CASTLEGYNEQFF. The chain employs TRBV28 and TRBJ2-1, with D tentatively TRBD2 (6 bases). Germline CDR1 and CDR2: MDHEN and SYDVKM. Trimming stripped 7 bases from V and 4 bases from J, with 11 bases between. The CDR3 has 13 amino acids.

The chain combines TRBV7-9 with TRBJ2-1, with 10 bases matching TRBD1. With 5 bases clipped from V and 6 bases from J, the junction kept 10 bases outside the gene matches. Germline lookup yields CDR1 SEHNR and CDR2 FQNEAQ (reference sequence). The CDR3 has 16 residues. The CDR3 region is CASSPERDRGSNEQFF. CDR3 sequence (DNA): TGTGCCAGCAGCCCCGAGAGGGACAGGGGCAGCAATGAGCAGTTCTTC.

The chain carries TRBV19 and TRBJ2-2; 9 bases map to TRBD2. With V trimmed by 3 bases and J by 1 base, 3 bases remained unmatched. The CDR3 loop spans 16 amino acids. Per germline, CDR1 LNHDA and CDR2 SQIVND (reference sequence). In nucleotides, the CDR3 is TGTGCCAGTAGTATTGCTAGCGGGAAGAACACCGGGGAGCTGTTTTTT. As protein: CASSIASGKNTGELFF. Complete variable domain (other parts from reference TRBV19 and TRBJ2-2): DGGITQSPKYLFRKEGQNVTLSCEQNLNHDAMYWYRQDPGQGLRLIYYSQIVNDFQKGDIAEGYSVSREKKESFPLTVTSAQKNPTAFYLCASSIASGKNTGELFFGEGSRLTVL.

This clonotype was seen a few times. The chain has TRBV6-1 and TRBJ2-7; D uncertain. The CDR3 has 12 amino acids. Per germline, CDR1 MNHNS and CDR2 SASEGT. V lost 0 bases and J lost 3, with 3 bases in between. DNA for the CDR3: TGTGCCAGCAGTGAAGCTAACTACGAGCAGTACTTC. Its protein product is CASSEANYEQYF.

This clonotype showed up just a few times. V and J are TRBV28 and TRBJ2-7; a possible D gene is TRBD2 (6 bases). The V gene lost 6 bases and the J gene lost 3 bases, with 12 bases spanning the gap. Germline lookup yields CDR1 MDHEN and CDR2 SYDVKM. CDR3 length equals 13 residues. The DNA for the CDR3 is TGTGCCAGCAGGCCGATGACTAGCTACGAGCAGTACTTC. This translates into CASRPMTSYEQYF. Full variable domain (remainder filled in from reference TRBV28 and TRBJ2-7): DVKVTQSSRYLVKRTGEKVFLECVQDMDHENMFWYRQDPGLGLRLIYFSYDVKMKEKGDIPEGYSVSREKKERFSLILESASTNQTSMYLCASRPMTSYEQYFGPGTRLTVT.

The chain recombines TRBV6-2 or TRBV6-3 with TRBJ2-2; tentatively, D is TRBD2 (6 bases). The CDR3 runs to 15 residues. Germline values: CDR1 MNHEY, CDR2 SVGEGT. V shed 7 bases and J shed 7 bases, with 19 bases lying between them. The CDR3 sequence is CASIPRTITVGELFF. The DNA of the CDR3 is TGTGCCAGCATCCCAAGGACTATTACCGTCGGGGAGCTGTTTTTT.

CDR3 sequence reads: CASSRTQGTRSYNSPLHF. CDR3 sequence (DNA): TGTGCCAGCAGCAGAACCCAGGGGACCCGCTCCTATAATTCACCCCTCCACTTT. The chain is built from TRBV21-1 and TRBJ1-6; TRBD1 is the table's D call and was not checked against the DNA. TRBV21-1 is listed as a pseudogene. The CDR3 sequence is 18 residues long.

The table lists this clonotype with a few counts. The gene calls are TRBV6-6 and TRBJ1-2; the match to TRBD1 covers 9 bases. The CDR3 contains 15 residues. Germline V lookup: CDR1 MNHNY, CDR2 SVGAGI (reference sequence). Trimming removed 2 bases from V and 3 bases from J; junction bases left unmatched: 4. CDR3 sequence reads: CASSYPDRGDYGYTF. The CDR3 nucleotides read TGTGCCAGCAGTTACCCGGACAGGGGCGACTATGGCTACACCTTC.

The V gene is TRBV7-9, the J gene TRBJ1-1, with D uncertain. This CDR3 is built from 14 residues. V was trimmed by 5 bases and J by 3 bases, leaving 13 bases between them. CDR1 and CDR2 from the germline V gene are SEHNR and FQNEAQ (reference sequence). For the CDR3, the DNA is TGTGCCAGCAGCCACCCCGGGAGGTACACTGAAGCTTTCTTT. It specifies CASSHPGRYTEAFF.

This clonotype was detected ten times or more. V and J are TRBV29-1 and TRBJ2-2, with D possibly being TRBD2 (6 bases). CDR3 size: 11 residues. V shed 5 bases and J shed 6 bases, with 7 bases lying between them. Germline-derived CDR1 and CDR2 are SQVTM and ANQGSEA. The CDR3 region is CSVWGAGELFF. CDR3 bases: TGCAGCGTTTGGGGGGCCGGGGAGCTGTTTTTT.